This T cell receptor (beta chain) was identified in a study of identical twins. Whole-study results and caveats: Twin pairs' shared out-of-frame alpha sequences were enriched in low generation probability. Memory repertoires showed no such pattern, whereas abundant cord blood beta clonotypes carried fewer insertions. For monozygotic twins, models underestimated out-of-frame TCR alpha sharing.

This CDR3 comprises 14 residues. Trimming at V came to 3 bases and at J to 8 bases, leaving 9 bases not matched to a gene. The germline CDR1 and CDR2 sequences are SQVTM and ANQGSEA. Unique molecular identifiers were present on the cDNA, which also gained a universal primer site by template switching. A single record per CDR3 protein comes from TCRdb applying MiXCR to the 5' RACE reads. The data show hundreds of thousands of distinct CDR3 sequences, approximately 6.1% seen once. This clonotype occurred many times. Antigen specificity is unknown. Sequencing was performed on naive T cells sorted from blood. V usage is TRBV29-1 and J usage is TRBJ2-1, with 8 bases fitting TRBD2. This clonotype originated in a man younger than 35 in good health. In nucleotides, the CDR3 is TGCAGCGTTGAGGGCCAGCGGGAGCCCTATGAGCAGTTCTTC. This translates into CSVEGQREPYEQFF.